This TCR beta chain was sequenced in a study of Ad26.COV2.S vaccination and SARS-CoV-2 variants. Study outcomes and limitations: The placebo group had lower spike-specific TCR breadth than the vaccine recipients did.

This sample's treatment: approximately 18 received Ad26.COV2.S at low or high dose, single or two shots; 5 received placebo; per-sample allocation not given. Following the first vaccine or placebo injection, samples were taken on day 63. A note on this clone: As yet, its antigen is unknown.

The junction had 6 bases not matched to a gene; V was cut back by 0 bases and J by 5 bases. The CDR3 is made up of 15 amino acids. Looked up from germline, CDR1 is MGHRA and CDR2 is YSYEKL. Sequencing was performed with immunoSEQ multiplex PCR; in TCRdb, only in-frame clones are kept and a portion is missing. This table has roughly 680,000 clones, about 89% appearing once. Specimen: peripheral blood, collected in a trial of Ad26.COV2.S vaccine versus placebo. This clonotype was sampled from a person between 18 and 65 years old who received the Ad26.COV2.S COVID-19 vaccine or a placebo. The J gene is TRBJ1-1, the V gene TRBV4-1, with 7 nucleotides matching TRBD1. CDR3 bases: TGCGCCAGCAGCCAAGATCGACAGGGCTGGACTGAAGCTTTCTTT. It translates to CASSQDRQGWTEAFF.